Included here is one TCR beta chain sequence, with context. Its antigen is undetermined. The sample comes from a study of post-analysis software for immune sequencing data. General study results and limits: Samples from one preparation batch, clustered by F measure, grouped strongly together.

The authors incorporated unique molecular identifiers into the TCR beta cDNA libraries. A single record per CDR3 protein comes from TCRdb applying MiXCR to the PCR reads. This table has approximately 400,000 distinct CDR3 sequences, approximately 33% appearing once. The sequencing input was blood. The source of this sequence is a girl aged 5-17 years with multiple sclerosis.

This CDR3 reads CITLFGDYGYTF. The CDR3 bases are TGCATCACCCTTTTCGGGGACTATGGCTACACCTTC. J is TRBJ1-2 and V is TRBV29-1; no definite D call. Per germline, CDR1 SQVTM and CDR2 ANQGSEA. CDR3 size: 12 residues.